Listed below are T cell receptor beta chains from one sample, sequenced in a study of cytomegalovirus exposure and HLA in healthy donors. Clones were read by immunoSEQ multiplex PCR, and TCRdb kept only the in-frame ones, dropping some. The sample has 150,000 to 200,000 clones, around 75% seen once. The sequenced material came from PBMCs. The receptors stem from a male donor in good health and CMV-seronegative. Each CDR3 is given with its conserved first and last residue. A D gene is named only where the DNA matches it firmly. The listing skips clone size in some rows; elsewhere it reads once, few, many or a size class.

clone_size,v_call,d_call,j_call,cdr3_nt,cdr3_aa
NA,TRBV5-1,NA,TRBJ2-5,TGCGCCAGCAGCTTGGGGGCCGGGACAAATATACAAGAGACCCAGTACTTC,CASSLGAGTNIQETQYF
NA,TRBV19,TRBD1,TRBJ2-4,TGTGCCAGTCTGGGACAGACCAAAAACATTCAGTACTTC,CASLGQTKNIQYF
NA,TRBV28,TRBD2,TRBJ2-1,TGTGCCAGACCGGGACTAGCAGCCTACAATGAGCAGTTCTTC,CARPGLAAYNEQFF
NA,TRBV30,NA,TRBJ1-6,TGTGCCTGGAGTGTCGGGGGACCCCTCCACTTT,CAWSVGGPLHF
NA,TRBV6-1,TRBD2,TRBJ2-3,TGTGCCAGCAGTAGACTAGCGGCCACAGATACGCAGTATTTT,CASSRLAATDTQYF
NA,TRBV6-1,NA,TRBJ2-4,TGTGCCAGCAGGGAGACAGGCATTCAGTACTTC,CASRETGIQYF
NA,TRBV7-2,TRBD1,TRBJ2-7,TGTGCCAGCAGCCAAGCCGGGACGGGACAGTACGAGCAGTACTTC,CASSQAGTGQYEQYF
NA,TRBV6-5,TRBD1,TRBJ2-7,TGTGCCAGCAGGACCGGGACAGGGTCCTCCTACGAGCAGTACTTC,CASRTGTGSSYEQYF
NA,TRBV27,TRBD2,TRBJ2-1,TGTGCCAGCAGCCCCAGCGGGAGCGGTCGCAATGAGCAGTTCTTC,CASSPSGSGRNEQFF
NA,TRBV9,NA,TRBJ2-1,TGTGCCAGCAGCGTAGACAATAGGGCAGGAGAAGCGGGTGAGCAGTTCTTC,CASSVDNRAGEAGEQFF
NA,TRBV6-5,NA,TRBJ2-1,TGTGCCAGCAGTTATGGGGACACCTGGGGAAATGAGCAGTTCTTC,CASSYGDTWGNEQFF
NA,TRBV6-5,TRBD1,TRBJ1-6,TGTGCCAGCAGTTGGGACAGGGATTCACCCCTCCACTTT,CASSWDRDSPLHF
NA,TRBV28,NA,TRBJ2-1,TGTGCCAGCAGTTTATCTCTTGGCAGGGGCTACAATGAGCAGTTCTTC,CASSLSLGRGYNEQFF
NA,TRBV6-5,NA,TRBJ1-1,TGTGCCAGCACCGGGATTAGGGGCGGGGATACTGAAGCTTTCTTT,CASTGIRGGDTEAFF
once,TRBV2,NA,TRBJ1-2,TGTGCCAGCAGTGAAGGCAGTATCTATGGCTACACCTTC,CASSEGSIYGYTF
NA,TRBV28,NA,TRBJ2-6,TGTGCCAGCAGTCCCCTGGACTTAGCGCGCTCTCATGAGGCCAACGTCCTGACTTTC,CASSPLDLARSHEANVLTF
NA,TRBV5-4,TRBD1,TRBJ1-5,TGTGCCAGCAGCACGGACAGGGGGAATCAGCCCCAGCATTTT,CASSTDRGNQPQHF
NA,TRBV25-1,TRBD1,TRBJ2-3,TGTGCCAGCAGTGAGCTCCGGACAGGGATTATAGATACGCAGTATTTT,CASSELRTGIIDTQYF
NA,TRBV4-1,NA,TRBJ2-5,TGCGCCAGCAGCCAGGGAGACAGGATGGGGTACCAAGAGACCCAGTACTTC,CASSQGDRMGYQETQYF
few,TRBV19,NA,TRBJ1-2,TGTGCCAGTAGTATGGAGACTGCCCGACTATCGGGCTACACCTTC,CASSMETARLSGYTF
NA,TRBV11-2,NA,TRBJ2-7,TGTGCCAGCAGCTTAATAGTAAGCCCCTACGAGCAGTACTTC,CASSLIVSPYEQYF